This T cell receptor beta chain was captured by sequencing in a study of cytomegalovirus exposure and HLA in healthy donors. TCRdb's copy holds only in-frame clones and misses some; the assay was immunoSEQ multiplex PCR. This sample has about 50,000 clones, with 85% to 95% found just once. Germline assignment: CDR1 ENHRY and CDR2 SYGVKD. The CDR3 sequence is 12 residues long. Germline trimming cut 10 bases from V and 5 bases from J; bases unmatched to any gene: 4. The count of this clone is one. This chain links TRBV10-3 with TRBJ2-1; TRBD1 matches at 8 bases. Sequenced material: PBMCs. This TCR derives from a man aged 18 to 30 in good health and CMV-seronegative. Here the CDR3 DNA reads TGTGCCACCTTGGACAGGGACAATGAGCAGTTCTTC. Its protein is CATLDRDNEQFF.